This section outlines one TCR beta chain sequence together with its context. Sequenced by immunoSEQ multiplex PCR; TCRdb stores in-frame clones only, minus some. The data show some 77,000 clones, with around 87% seen just once and approximately 1.1% held by the top ten. This sample is part of a study of OX40 agonist ivuxolimab in advanced cancers. The germline V and J ends were trimmed by 0 bases and 0 bases, with 3 bases remaining between them. CDR1 is SGDLS and CDR2 is YYNGEE in the germline V gene. The CDR3 is made up of 13 amino acids. The material sequenced was CD4+ or CD8+ T cells sorted from blood, taken in a trial of the OX40 agonist ivuxolimab. This chain links TRBV9 with TRBJ1-1; D not resolved. The receptor was isolated from an adult with an advanced solid tumor such as melanoma, head and neck, liver or kidney cancer. The CDR3 coding sequence is TGTGCCAGCAGCGTAGGTATGAACACTGAAGCTTTCTTT. Translating it yields CASSVGMNTEAFF.